The clone carrying this TCR beta chain was picked up a small number of times. Its antigen is unknown. Reverse transcription of all isolated RNA meant that expressed TCRB transcripts were sequenced. Method: immunoSEQ multiplex PCR; TCRdb's copy keeps in-frame clones and lacks some. The sample has a few hundred thousand clones, approximately 12% seen once. The trim removed 4 bases at V and 1 base at J, leaving 4 bases unmatched. The CDR3 runs to 16 residues. CDR1 and CDR2 (germline): SGDLS, YYNGEE. Averaging about 120 mL, one heparinised blood draw was given by each donor. This specimen comes from a study of beta chain features in type 1 diabetes. Whole-study findings and limits: Shortening of TCRB CDR3s, moderate but significant, appeared in all four CD4+ subsets of Type 1 diabetes patients.

The TCR sequence derives from a woman between 18 and 29 years old with type 1 diabetes. Sequenced sample: naive CD4+ T cells from blood. This chain joins TRBV9 and TRBJ2-2, with TRBD2 matching over 10 bases. The CDR3 reads CASSLWTSGNTGELFF. CDR3 nucleotide sequence: TGTGCCAGCAGCCTTTGGACTAGCGGGAACACCGGGGAGCTGTTTTTT. Combining the CDR3 with reference TRBV9 and TRBJ2-2 gives the whole variable domain DSGVTQTPKHLITATGQRVTLRCSPRSGDLSVYWYQQSLDQGLQFLIQYYNGEERAKGNILERFSAQQFPDLHSELNLSSLELGDSALYFCASSLWTSGNTGELFFGEGSRLTVL.